This T cell receptor beta chain appears in the sequencing data of a study of shared clonotypes between healthy human individuals. Study findings and constraints: Naive CD4 clonotypes were shared across several donors at 4.5% to 6.5%. Richness estimates generally favored naive over memory subsets.

The CDR3 runs to 14 residues. Per the germline V gene, CDR1 is MNHEY and CDR2 is SVGAGI. V was trimmed by 4 bases and J by 0 bases, leaving 7 bases between them. Generated by immunoSEQ multiplex PCR, the TCRdb table keeps only in-frame clones and is missing some. The sample consists of almost 750,000 clones, roughly 72% of them appearing once. This clone was counted many times. Its antigen is unidentified. Sequences were obtained from memory CD4+ T cells sorted from blood. Subset noted: CD45RA-negative fraction. The origin of this receptor is a woman younger than 45 in good health. V gene TRBV6-5 combines with J gene TRBJ1-5; D gene ambiguous. Written as DNA, the CDR3 is TGTGCCAGCAGTTCCAGAGATAGCAATCAGCCCCAGCATTTT. Translated, it gives CASSSRDSNQPQHF.